This T cell receptor (beta chain) was identified in a study of blood T cell repertoires in COVID-19. Some clones are missing from TCRdb's copy, which holds only in-frame ones; the method was immunoSEQ multiplex PCR. The sample consists of about 79,000 clones, approximately 90% of them appearing once. The V and J ends lost 9 bases and 3 bases respectively, with 18 bases between them. CDR1 is LNHNV, CDR2 YYDKDF, per germline (reference sequence). CDR3 length: 15 amino acids. The TCR sequence derives from a man aged 45 to 65 with active COVID-19. V is TRBV15 and J is TRBJ2-1; tentative D call: TRBD2 (6 bases). Sequencing was done on a sample of peripheral blood. CDR3 DNA: TGTGCCACTAATTTGTTCGGGAGCCACTACAATGAGCAGTTCTTC. Its protein is CATNLFGSHYNEQFF.